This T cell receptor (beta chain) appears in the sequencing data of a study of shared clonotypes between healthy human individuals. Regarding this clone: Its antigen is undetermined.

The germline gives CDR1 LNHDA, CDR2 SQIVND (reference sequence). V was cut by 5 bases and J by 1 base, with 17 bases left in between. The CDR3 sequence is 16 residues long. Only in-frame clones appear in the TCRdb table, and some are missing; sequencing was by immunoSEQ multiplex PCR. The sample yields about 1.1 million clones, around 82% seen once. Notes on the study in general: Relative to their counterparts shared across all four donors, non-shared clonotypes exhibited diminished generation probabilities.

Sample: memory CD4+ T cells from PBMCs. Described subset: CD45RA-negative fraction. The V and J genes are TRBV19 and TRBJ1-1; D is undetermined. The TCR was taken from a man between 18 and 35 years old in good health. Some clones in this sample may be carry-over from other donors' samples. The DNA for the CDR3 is TGTGCCAGTAGTGAGAGGAGGTCCTCCACGAACACTGAAGCTTTCTTT. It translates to CASSERRSSTNTEAFF.